The text below deals with one T cell receptor (beta chain). Its cognate antigen has yet to be identified. No much larger clone exists at a distance of one base, and base qualities are not known. The method behind the library was the immunoSEQ multiplex PCR assay. For the multiplex PCR, a mixture combining 60 forward primers for TCR Vbeta segments and 13 reverse primers for TCR Jbeta segments was used. The CDR3 region of rearranged TCR beta genes was amplified from genomic DNA with a multiplex PCR assay. On the Illumina HiSeq System, the amplified TCR beta libraries were sequenced as 87-base-pair reads. The source study handled its data this way. In a later analysis, tens of millions of unique TCR beta chains were counted across the approximately 620 repertoires, and roughly 9.9 million of these chains were shared by at least two donors. A nearest-neighbor algorithm error-corrected the raw reads and collapsed the reads into unique sequences, merging closely related sequences to remove PCR and sequencing errors. CDR3 sequences were aligned to IMGT reference sequences to assign V, D and J gene segments. For a sequence to be retained, a match of at least six nucleotides was required to both a V gene segment and a J gene segment. A rearrangement was called productive if the CDR3 had no stop codons and remained in frame with V and J, and every other rearrangement was called non-productive. Following IMGT convention, CDR3 was defined as the stretch from the second conserved V-encoded cysteine up to the conserved J-encoded phenylalanine. In an earlier analysis of 587 of the donors, sequences lacking an unambiguous match to a single V gene segment were excluded. An earlier analysis of just under 600 of the donors called V segments functional above 56.7% productive rearrangements and segregating when the between-donor standard deviation exceeded 5%. A statistical classification framework was built to diagnose cytomegalovirus status from the catalog of TCR beta chain sequences. A later analysis assigned V and J genes by comparing TCR nucleotide sequences with IMGT/GENE-DB human TR gene sequences. In a later analysis, CDR3 sequences and most-parsimonious VDJ recombination scenarios were assigned using the TCRdist pipeline. A later analysis defined each TCR beta chain by its CDR3 amino acid sequence plus V-gene family, and excluded reads lacking a unique V-gene family. To address suspected cross-contamination and a sequencing artifact, a later analysis removed around 590 highly shared, low-generation-probability nucleotide sequences. In a later analysis, a clonal expansion index for each public chain was calculated from normalized within-repertoire ranks of inferred template counts. A later analysis computed generation probabilities with a VDJ recombination model fitted to out-of-frame rearrangements, and checked the results against IGoR. Hypergeometric tests were used in a later analysis to score TCR-TCR, TCR-HLA and TCR-CMV co-occurrence, with a repertoire-size bias correction applied to the TCR pairs. In a later analysis, false discovery rates were estimated by permuting HLA or CMV assignments 20 times. In a later analysis, co-occurring TCRs were grouped with DBSCAN, and TCRdist sequence similarity was added when clustering was performed within HLA-allele-positive subsets. Co-occurrence clustering excluded repertoires with fewer than 30,000 or more than 120,000 public chains, plus five with anomalous nucleotide sharing. TCRdb took this table from immuneACCESS and kept in-frame rearrangements with V and J called. Such tables lack part of the clones; where checked against another copy, unresolved V genes explain under half of the gap, and the rest is unexplained. V and J calls plus clone size are reproduced from that table; the DNA served to infer D and trimming. In this sample the table shows 80,000 to 95,000 clones, about 63% of which occur a single time. Jointly, the top ten make up about 5.9% of the sample.

V loses 3 bases, J loses 1 base, and the germline ends lie 7 bases apart. Reading from cysteine to phenylalanine, the CDR3 counts 13 amino acids. The DNA shown is the 39-base CDR3, in frame from base 1. The germline V gene provides CDR1 SGHDT and CDR2 YYEEEE. These data come from a study of cytomegalovirus exposure and HLA in healthy donors listed by TCRdb under 2017. Regarding the complete study: In an earlier analysis of roughly 590 of the donors, 276 Gb of sequence data and approximately 120 million unique TCR beta sequences from roughly 190 million T cells were reported. An early release that covered approximately 600 HLA-typed donors contained approximately 320 gigabases of sequencing data and about 84 million unique TCR sequences. The genetic ancestry cluster associated with self-reported Caucasian donors included roughly 84% of the roughly 400 genotyped donors. The study aimed to test whether cataloging public T cell receptors could reveal signatures of past pathogen exposure. The study used immunosequencing to profile the T cell repertoires of more than 650 subjects and linked those repertoires to cytomegalovirus serostatus. A separate validation cohort of more than 100 different subjects was used in addition to the 666-subject first cohort. To predict cytomegalovirus infection status, the study combined high-throughput TCR immunosequencing, statistical association of individual TCRs with disease status, and machine learning. In a later analysis, previously published TCR beta repertoires from hundreds of donors were re-analyzed and high-resolution HLA genotyping was added so that TCR occurrence patterns could be studied. Rather than using new phenotypic data, the later analysis identified candidate immune exposures from TCR beta sequences and from how often those sequences occurred across donors. To decide whether each TCR beta V gene segment behaved as functional or pseudogenic, an earlier analysis of some 580 of the donors relied on high-throughput TCR beta sequencing. Donor age, sex, ethnicity and CMV serostatus were collected together with the repertoire data. In a later genetic analysis, genome-wide SNP genotypes for about three fifths of the 666 donors were used, and that subset was treated as a discovery cohort. All discovery cohort repertoires had been generated on a single sequencing platform. Both class I and class II loci were covered by HLA typing, at four-digit resolution. Typing coverage varied by locus: roughly 629-640 donors for A, B, C, DRB1 and DQB1; around 560 for DQA1; over 600 for DPA1; roughly 470 for DPB1. Because of strong linkage in the cohort, roughly five DR-DQ haplotypes were treated as single units for association and clustering. Among roughly 370 genotyped donors of the cohort, an average of roughly 240,000 unique TCR beta nucleotide sequences were sequenced per donor, around 20% of them non-productive.

The cohort consisted of fewer than 700 healthy bone marrow donors. At the time of sampling, all cohort members were nominally healthy, though unrecorded immune exposures were likely present. The donor was CMV seronegative and was included in the group of about 350 seronegative cohort members. Each donor provided a peripheral blood sample, and peripheral blood mononuclear cells were used for TCR beta sequencing. The Qiagen DNeasy Blood Extraction Kit was used to extract genomic DNA from the blood cell samples. The investigation overall reported the following: A later analysis found that HLA-associated TCR beta chains were more clonally expanded and had lower generation probabilities than equally common non-associated chains. Sequencing depth was assumed to be roughly uniform across donors in the presence/absence analyses, though that assumption may not hold. Across donors, most TCR sequences were observed very rarely, whereas some public TCRs were present in many individuals. For the cohort, immune exposure information was limited to CMV serostatus. A further reported finding was that TCR beta sequences accurately predicted the HLA-A and HLA-B alleles for most subjects in the first cohort. Some IMGT-functional V segments, including TRBV6-2 and TRBV6-3, could not be told apart with the 87-base-pair reads, so those segments were excluded. Specific HLA alleles were associated with over 15,000 TCR beta sequences at a false discovery rate of 0.05 in a later analysis. In a later genetic analysis, fewer N-insertions in productive TCRs were reported among donors in an Asian-associated ancestry cluster than the approximately 710-donor mean. In both the original and validation cohorts, the classifier was reported to diagnose cytomegalovirus status with high specificity and sensitivity. In an earlier analysis of some 500 of the donors, most TCR beta V segments appeared in productive rearrangements about 90% or about 30% of the time, broadly matching IMGT annotations. In a later analysis, most CMV-associated TCR beta chains were found to appear HLA-restricted, with HLA associations seemingly driven largely by CMV exposure. A cluster of highly shared sequence variants was judged likely to represent a technical artifact of the sequencing pipeline. Linkage disequilibrium might explain the correlated functional status among segregating V segments, but an unknown experimental factor could not be ruled out. Because counts were too low, about 18 rarely observed V segments, including chromosome 9 orphons, were excluded from the earlier analysis of several hundred of the donors. A later analysis found that TCR association rates varied across HLA loci, with DRB1 alleles showing the most associated TCRs and HLA-C alleles the fewest. In vitro tests confirmed that a few of the cytomegalovirus-associated TCR beta chains recognize cytomegalovirus antigens. HLA typing was unavailable for some donors at each locus, so association tests used only the typed subset. Assigning TCR associations to individual alleles was difficult when HLA alleles, especially DR and DQ, strongly co-occurred. The authors suggested that the approach could potentially be extended to other disease states and immunological phenotypes. A later genetic analysis associated a missense DCLRE1C variant with V-gene and J-gene trimming of TCR beta chains, and an independent cohort replicated the association. The study gave a list of more than 150 TCR beta chains associated with cytomegalovirus. In a later analysis, several top co-occurrence clusters were reported to appear linked to parvovirus B19, influenza, CMV and Epstein-Barr virus. The cohort was sequenced for TCR beta chains only, and without alpha or paired-chain data the features that could be detected were limited.

Recombination connected TRBV5-6 to TRBJ1-1; possibly the D gene is TRBD1, per 6 matching bases. Sequencing was done on a sample of PBMCs. The source is a woman between 25 and 40 years old in good health and CMV-seronegative. The DNA is as follows: TGTGCCAGCAGCTGGGGACAGAACACTGAAGCTTTCTTT. It translates to CASSWGQNTEAFF.